This T cell receptor beta chain came from a study of vaccination and CD4 T cells after COVID-19. On the study more broadly: The post-COVID samples were taken a median approximately 100 days after diagnosis, anywhere from 35 to 161. Notes on the study in general: Clonotypes reactive to SARS-CoV-2 had a median that went up from 21 to 38, but not significantly.

With the Oncomine TCR Beta short-read assay, DNA from cultured CD4+ T cells was sequenced. TCRdb fed the PCR reads into MiXCR, producing one record per CDR3 protein. This table holds approximately 11,000 distinct CDR3 sequences, 44% found once. The V segment lost 6 bases and the J segment 5 bases; nucleotides outside the gene matches: 10. The CDR3 contains 17 residues. Germline V gives CDR1 MGHRA, CDR2 YSYEKL. In the case of this clonotype: The antigen is unknown.

Treatment in this sample: 10-day PBMC culture with coronavirus spike peptide pools or control peptides (ViraFEST assay). IL-2 (approximately 9 IU/ml) and peptide pools (approximately 9 ug/ml) were added to cultures of approximately 2.2 million PBMCs per well. This chain uses TRBV4-1 with TRBJ2-3; 14 nucleotides agree with TRBD2. This clonotype originated in a human donor who had recovered from COVID-19. Sequencing was done on a sample of CD4+ T cells from blood, cultured in vitro. The CDR3, as DNA: TGCGCCAGCAGACTAGGACTAGCGGGGGGATCAGGAGATACGCAGTATTTT. It is translated as CASRLGLAGGSGDTQYF.